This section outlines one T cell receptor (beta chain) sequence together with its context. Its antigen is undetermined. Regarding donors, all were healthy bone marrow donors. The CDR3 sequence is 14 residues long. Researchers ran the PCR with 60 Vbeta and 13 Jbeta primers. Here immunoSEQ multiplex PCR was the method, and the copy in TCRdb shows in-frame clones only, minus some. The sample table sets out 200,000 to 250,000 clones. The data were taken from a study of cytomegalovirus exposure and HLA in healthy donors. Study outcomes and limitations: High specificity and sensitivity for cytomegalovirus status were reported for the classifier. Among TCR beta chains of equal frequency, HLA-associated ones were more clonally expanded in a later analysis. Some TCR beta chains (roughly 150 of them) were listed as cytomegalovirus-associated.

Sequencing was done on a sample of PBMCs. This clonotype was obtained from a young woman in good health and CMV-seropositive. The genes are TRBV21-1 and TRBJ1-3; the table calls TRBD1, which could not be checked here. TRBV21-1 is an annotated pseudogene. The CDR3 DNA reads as TGTGCCAGCAGATTCCCACAGGGACGAAACACCATATATTTT. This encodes CASRFPQGRNTIYF.